The entry below describes one T cell receptor beta chain. Methods used by the authors: Nucleated cell number was recorded as an estimate derived from reference gene primer amplification. Clones were sequenced by immunoSEQ multiplex PCR, and TCRdb holds only the in-frame ones, with some missing. The V and J calls and the clone size are those of that table, but D and trimming were determined from the DNA. This table has over 200,000 clones, more than 75% appearing once. This sample stems from a study of blood T cell repertoires in COVID-19. Across the study: Sites across the United States, Italy and Spain contributed samples from acute and convalescent COVID-19. The cDNA or gDNA used as material had been derived from T cells, B-cell-depleted T cells, or PBMCs.

From germline, CDR1 is LNHDA and CDR2 SQIVND (reference sequence). J was trimmed by 4 bases and V by 3 bases; bases with no gene match: 14. CDR3 size: 20 residues. This TCR came from a man aged 40-49 years who had recovered from COVID-19. This chain joins TRBV19 and TRBJ2-6, with TRBD1 matching 11 bases. The specimen was peripheral blood. CDR3 amino acids: CASSIIGQGARGSGANVLTF. CDR3 sequence (DNA): TGTGCCAGTAGTATTATCGGACAGGGGGCGCGAGGGTCCGGGGCCAACGTCCTGACTTTC.